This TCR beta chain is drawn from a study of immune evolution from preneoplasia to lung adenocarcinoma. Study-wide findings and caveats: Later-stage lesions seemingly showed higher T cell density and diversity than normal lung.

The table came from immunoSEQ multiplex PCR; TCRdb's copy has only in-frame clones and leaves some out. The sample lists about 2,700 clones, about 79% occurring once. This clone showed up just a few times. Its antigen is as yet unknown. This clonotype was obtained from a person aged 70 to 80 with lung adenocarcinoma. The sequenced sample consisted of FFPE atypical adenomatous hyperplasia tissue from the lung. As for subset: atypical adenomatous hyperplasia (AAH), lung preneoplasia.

The CDR3 sequence is CASSFSFSGSAGANVLTF. CDR3 bases: TGTGCCAGCAGCTTTTCCTTTTCGGGGTCTGCGGGGGCCAACGTCCTGACTTTC. The chain joins TRBV11-2 to TRBJ2-6; perhaps TRBD2 as D (5 bases). Germline CDR1 SGHAT, CDR2 FQNNGV. The CDR3 length is 18 residues. With 3 bases removed from V and 4 bases from J, the gap between germline ends came to 19 bases.